These T cell receptor beta chains were read from a single sample in a study of CD8+CD57+ T cells in acquired aplastic anemia. TCRdb reanalysed the reads using MiXCR and keeps one entry per CDR3 protein. The sample includes 150,000 or so distinct CDR3 sequences, roughly half of them seen just once. The specimen sequenced was sorted CD4+, CD8+, or CD8+CD57+ T cells (not recorded which) from PBMCs. The receptors were gathered from a human donor with aplastic anemia. The CDR3 runs from the conserved cysteine through the conserved F or W. A D gene is named only where the DNA matches it firmly. Size is omitted from some rows. Given values are once, few, many or a class for expanded clones.

>TRBV29-1|TRBJ2-1|TRBD2|NA
TGCAGCGTTCCGGGGACTAGCGGGAGGACGGATGAGCAGTTCTTC
CSVPGTSGRTDEQFF
>TRBV5-5|TRBJ1-6|NA|many
TGTGCCAGCAGTCCCGAATGGTGGGTGTCAAATTCACCCCTCCACTTT
CASSPEWWVSNSPLHF
>TRBV6-1|TRBJ2-7|TRBD1|NA
TGTGCCAGCACCCCTCGGAGACAGGGGACCATCTACGAGCAGTACTTC
CASTPRRQGTIYEQYF
>TRBV6-2/TRBV6-3|TRBJ1-3|NA|many
TGTGCCAGCAGTGTGGACGCAAACACCATATATTTT
CASSVDANTIYF
>TRBV7-9|TRBJ1-1|TRBD1|NA
TGTGCCAGCAGCCAGACAGGGACTGAAGCTTTCTTT
CASSQTGTEAFF
>TRBV27|TRBJ2-3|TRBD1|many
TGTGCCAGCAGCATTAGAAGGACAGGGGGCACAGATACGCAGTATTTT
CASSIRRTGGTDTQYF
>TRBV5-1|TRBJ2-5|TRBD2|NA
TGCGCCAGCAGCTCAACTAGCGGGGTCCAAGAGACCCAGTACTTC
CASSSTSGVQETQYF
>TRBV13|TRBJ1-2|NA|NA
TGTGCCAGCAGCGAGGGAAGGACTGTGAACTATGGCTACACCTTC
CASSEGRTVNYGYTF
>TRBV19|TRBJ2-5|TRBD1|many
TGTGCCAGTAGTATGAGGGGACAGGGGGGAGAGACCCAGTACTTC
CASSMRGQGGETQYF
>TRBV14|TRBJ1-1|NA|many
TGTGCCAGCAGCCCAGGGTTATGGACTGAAGCTTTCTTT
CASSPGLWTEAFF
>TRBV12-3/TRBV12-4|TRBJ2-1|TRBD1|many
TGTGCCAGCTTAACGGGGACAGGGAAAAAGTTCTTC
CASLTGTGKKFF
>TRBV25-1|TRBJ2-5|TRBD2|NA
TGTGCCAGCAGTGATCGGGAGGGCCAAGAGACCCAGTACTTC
CASSDREGQETQYF
>TRBV7-3|TRBJ2-1|NA|NA
TGTGCCAGCAGCCTAGGACAGTCTGGCTACAATGAGCAGTTCTTC
CASSLGQSGYNEQFF
>TRBV24-1|TRBJ2-7|NA|NA
TGTGCCACCAGTGATCCCGGTGTTCCCTACGAGCAGTACTTC
CATSDPGVPYEQYF
>TRBV27|TRBJ2-1|TRBD2|few
TGTGCCAGCAGTTCCCGGACTAGCGGCACCAATGAGCAGTTCTTC
CASSSRTSGTNEQFF